Listed below are T cell receptor beta chains from one sample, sequenced in a study of post-analysis software for immune sequencing data. MiXCR was run by TCRdb on the PCR reads, yielding one entry per CDR3 protein. Here the sample spans approximately 730,000 distinct CDR3 sequences, roughly 27% being singletons. Sequencing input: blood. The receptors derive from a girl aged 10-17 years with multiple sclerosis. The CDR3 runs from the conserved cysteine through the conserved F or W. Fields, in order: clone size, V gene, D gene, J gene, CDR3 protein, CDR3 DNA. D genes are given only for firm matches. For some rows the clone size is stated as once, few or many, or as a class when expanded; others skip it.

>.|TRBV20-1|.|TRBJ2-3
CSARDWVGGTDTQYF
TGCAGTGCTAGAGATTGGGTGGGGGGCACAGATACGCAGTATTTT
>.|TRBV20-1|.|TRBJ1-1
CSARELLTGWAEAFF
TGCAGTGCTAGAGAACTCCTTACAGGTTGGGCTGAAGCTTTCTTT
>.|TRBV15|.|TRBJ2-5
CATSRGSSGEETQYF
TGTGCCACCAGCAGAGGTAGTTCAGGGGAAGAGACCCAGTACTTC
>few|TRBV29-1|.|TRBJ2-1
CSVWTPPNEQFF
TGCAGCGTGTGGACACCTCCCAATGAGCAGTTCTTC
>once|TRBV5-4|TRBD2|TRBJ2-4
CASSLAGLSGVGGRNIQYF
TGTGCCAGCAGCTTGGCCGGGCTGTCGGGGGTTGGCGGGAGGAACATTCAGTACTTC
>.|TRBV6-1|TRBD1|TRBJ1-2
CASRKDRALSGYTF
TGTGCCAGCAGGAAGGACAGGGCTCTTTCTGGCTACACCTTC
>few|TRBV10-3|TRBD2|TRBJ2-1
CAIRGGGAYNEQFF
TGTGCCATCCGGGGCGGGGGGGCCTACAATGAGCAGTTCTTC
>.|TRBV29-1|TRBD1|TRBJ1-1
CSVDSQGAEAFF
TGCAGCGTTGATTCCCAGGGGGCTGAAGCTTTCTTT
>.|TRBV5-5|TRBD1|TRBJ2-7
CASSAGTGPLDEQYF
TGTGCCAGCAGCGCGGGGACAGGGCCTCTAGACGAGCAGTACTTC
>.|TRBV7-9|.|TRBJ2-5
CVSSLGWSRRGGSQETQYF
TGTGTCAGCAGCTTAGGTTGGAGCAGGAGAGGGGGATCCCAAGAGACCCAGTACTTC
>.|TRBV7-2|.|TRBJ2-7
CASSYTDLTGYEQYF
TGTGCCAGCAGCTACACCGACTTAACAGGGTACGAGCAGTACTTC
>.|TRBV4-2|.|TRBJ2-3
CASSQEYAGTDTQYF
TGTGCCAGCAGCCAAGAGTATGCGGGCACAGATACGCAGTATTTT
>.|TRBV29-1|.|TRBJ2-3
CGGRDPTDTQYF
TGCGGGGGCAGGGACCCCACAGATACGCAGTATTTT
>.|TRBV6-1|.|TRBJ1-5
CASSGETGQHSNQPQHF
TGTGCCAGCAGTGGAGAGACTGGGCAGCACAGCAATCAGCCCCAGCATTTT
>.|TRBV20-1|TRBD1|TRBJ2-7
CSARPGQGANEQYF
TGCAGTGCTCGGCCGGGACAGGGGGCAAACGAGCAGTACTTC
>few|TRBV12-3/TRBV12-4|TRBD1|TRBJ2-7
CASSLGDRAVYEQYF
TGTGCCAGCAGCCTAGGGGACAGGGCCGTCTACGAGCAGTACTTC
>.|TRBV7-8|.|TRBJ2-3
CASSTPWRGTDTQYF
TGTGCCAGCAGCACGCCTTGGCGCGGCACAGATACGCAGTATTTT
>few|TRBV7-2|.|TRBJ2-3
CASSLRLYTDTQYF
TGTGCCAGCAGCTTGAGACTCTACACAGATACGCAGTATTTT
>few|TRBV6-5|.|TRBJ2-7
CASSYSAETYEQYF
TGTGCCAGCAGTTACTCGGCTGAGACCTACGAGCAGTACTTC
>.|TRBV6-5|.|TRBJ1-6
CASSYRGVGSSPLHF
TGTGCCAGCAGTTATCGCGGTGTGGGTTCTTCACCCCTCCACTTT
>few|TRBV29-1|.|TRBJ1-2
CSVEPSYGYTF
TGCAGCGTTGAACCCAGCTATGGCTACACCTTC
>.|TRBV6-5|.|TRBJ1-1
CASKFEGTEAFF
TGTGCCAGCAAGTTTGAGGGAACTGAAGCTTTCTTT
>.|TRBV18|.|TRBJ1-1
CASSPIWENTEAFF
TGTGCCAGCTCTCCGATCTGGGAGAACACTGAAGCTTTCTTT
>few|TRBV10-3|.|TRBJ1-2
CATSVELRAASNYGYTF
TGTGCCACCAGTGTGGAACTCAGGGCCGCAAGTAACTATGGCTACACCTTC
>.|TRBV5-4|TRBD1|TRBJ2-7
CASSSDRRYEQYF
TGTGCCAGCAGCTCGGACAGGAGATACGAGCAGTACTTC
>many|TRBV6-6|.|TRBJ2-5
CASSLGIQETQYF
TGTGCCAGCAGTTTAGGCATCCAAGAGACCCAGTACTTC
>few|TRBV7-9|.|TRBJ2-1
CASSLVQGGTYNEQFF
TGTGCCAGCAGCTTAGTGCAGGGGGGAACCTACAATGAGCAGTTCTTC
>.|TRBV20-1|.|TRBJ2-7
CSARSFSGSYEQYF
TGCAGTGCTAGAAGTTTCTCGGGATCCTACGAGCAGTACTTC
>few|TRBV4-1|.|TRBJ2-2
CASSRWRGDTGELFF
TGCGCCAGCAGCCGCTGGAGGGGCGACACCGGGGAGCTGTTTTTT
>many|TRBV29-1|.|TRBJ2-3
CSVEYSTDTQYF
TGCAGCGTTGAATATAGCACAGATACGCAGTATTTT
>many|TRBV11-2|.|TRBJ1-2
CASSLGSGYTF
TGTGCCAGCAGCTTGGGGAGCGGCTACACCTTC
>.|TRBV20-1|.|TRBJ1-4
CSARRAGKWEKLFF
TGCAGTGCTAGGAGGGCAGGGAAATGGGAAAAACTGTTTTTT
>many|TRBV4-2|TRBD2|TRBJ2-3
CASSNSGGAEDTQYF
TGTGCCAGCAGCAATAGCGGGGGGGCCGAAGATACGCAGTATTTT
>.|TRBV11-2|.|TRBJ2-5
CASSLGLEETQYF
TGTGCCAGCAGCCTAGGACTCGAAGAGACCCAGTACTTC
>few|TRBV6-2/TRBV6-3|.|TRBJ2-2
CASSRSSNTGELFF
TGTGCCAGCAGCCGAAGTAGTAACACCGGGGAGCTGTTTTTT
>few|TRBV10-3|.|TRBJ1-5
CAICAASNQPQHF
TGTGCCATTTGCGCCGCTAGCAATCAGCCCCAGCATTTT
>.|TRBV20-1|TRBD2|TRBJ2-7
CSARPILAGEVKEQYF
TGCAGTGCTAGGCCGATCCTAGCGGGAGAGGTTAAGGAGCAGTACTTC
>.|TRBV29-1|TRBD1|TRBJ2-3
CSVADRGVLALTDTQYF
TGCAGCGTAGCGGACAGGGGGGTACTAGCCCTCACAGATACGCAGTATTTT
>once|TRBV2|.|TRBJ2-5
CASSELEMETQYF
TGTGCCAGCAGCGAACTAGAGATGGAGACCCAGTACTTC
>few|TRBV20-1|.|TRBJ2-7
CSARDRQASYEQYF
TGCAGTGCTAGAGATCGGCAGGCCTCCTACGAGCAGTACTTC
>.|TRBV7-2|.|TRBJ2-2
CASSPLRGAGELFF
TGTGCCAGCAGCCCCCTTAGGGGGGCCGGGGAGCTGTTTTTT
>.|TRBV6-1|.|TRBJ1-4
CASSESQVGEKLFF
TGTGCCAGCAGTGAATCCCAGGTTGGCGAAAAACTGTTTTTT
>.|TRBV25-1|.|TRBJ1-1
CASSEWTEAFF
TGTGCCAGCAGTGAATGGACTGAAGCTTTCTTT
>few|TRBV27|.|TRBJ2-7
CASSPSRDEQYF
TGTGCCAGCAGTCCCTCGAGGGACGAGCAGTACTTC
>.|TRBV3-1|.|TRBJ1-2
CASSQVQGRSGYTF
TGTGCCAGCAGCCAAGTACAGGGTCGTTCGGGCTACACCTTC
>.|TRBV6-5|.|TRBJ1-2
CASSYSGAGVSSRSGYTF
TGTGCCAGCAGTTACTCAGGGGCGGGCGTTTCATCACGGTCTGGCTACACCTTC
>few|TRBV28|.|TRBJ1-5
CASSLSGGVGQPQHF
TGTGCCAGCAGTTTATCGGGTGGGGTAGGCCAGCCCCAGCATTTT
>.|TRBV5-1|TRBD2|TRBJ2-7
CASSLPTGTSRSGEQYF
TGCGCCAGCAGCTTACCGACCGGGACTAGTCGGAGTGGCGAGCAGTACTTC
>many|TRBV29-1|TRBD1|TRBJ2-7
CSAGQGDGEQYF
TGCAGCGCCGGACAGGGTGATGGCGAGCAGTACTTC
>few|TRBV20-1|TRBD1|TRBJ2-5
CSARGHRGVETQYF
TGCAGTGCTAGAGGGCACAGGGGGGTAGAGACCCAGTACTTC